These T cell receptor beta chains were read from a single sample in a study of spatial heterogeneity in lung cancer. TCRdb passed the 5' RACE reads through MiXCR, listing each CDR3 protein once. The repertoire consists of tens of thousands of distinct CDR3 sequences, with roughly 13% occurring once and the leading ten covering approximately 4.6%. Source: PBMCs, taken at surgery. Receptors were obtained from a male donor with early-stage non-small cell lung cancer. Each CDR3 is given with its conserved first and last residue.

TRBV10-3	TRBJ2-2	CAILRGLANTGELFF
TRBV12-3/TRBV12-4	TRBJ2-5	CASSFGTGETQYF
TRBV7-8	TRBJ2-7	CASSSGYRGRTYEQYF
TRBV24-1	TRBJ2-2	CATSDMGVRWDTGELFF
TRBV6-5	TRBJ1-2	CASSGSGRLGYGYTF
TRBV7-9	TRBJ2-7	CASSQGGDEQYF
TRBV6-1	TRBJ2-3	CASSETPGQGTDTQYF
TRBV6-6	TRBJ2-3	CASSYEPDTQYF
TRBV5-1	TRBJ1-2	CASSLSDSSGYTF
TRBV30	TRBJ1-5	CAWSAGGSGQPQHF
TRBV7-3	TRBJ2-1	CASSLSQGSYNEQFF
TRBV28	TRBJ1-2	CASITLPGDGYTF
TRBV3-1	TRBJ1-3	CASSHQGAGGTIYF
TRBV11-2	TRBJ2-1	CASSLSPTGGSYNEQFF
TRBV9	TRBJ2-3	CASSAQGRDTDTQYF
TRBV7-3	TRBJ2-1	CASSSLAGASYNEQFF
TRBV29-1	TRBJ2-1	CSSTGGAYNEQFF
TRBV12-3/TRBV12-4	TRBJ2-2	CASRQTGTGGTGELFF
TRBV3-1	TRBJ2-7	CASSQDSVPESSYEQYF
TRBV7-2	TRBJ1-1	CASSLGRGPTEAFF
TRBV20-1	TRBJ1-1	CSARDSTGGQAFF
TRBV23-1	TRBJ2-7	CASIPAYSDYEQYF
TRBV7-2	TRBJ1-1	CASSFSLMNTEAFF
TRBV30	TRBJ2-1	CAWSSAGNNEQFF
TRBV29-1	TRBJ1-1	CSDTGTGYAEAFF
TRBV4-1	TRBJ2-1	CASSDRDFYNEQFF
TRBV27	TRBJ1-2	CASSLSVDRNYGYTF
TRBV5-1	TRBJ1-1	CASSSTLQGARTEAFF
TRBV19	TRBJ2-2	CASRDGNTGELFF
TRBV5-6	TRBJ1-5	CATKDRAEFNQPQHF
TRBV5-6	TRBJ2-5	CASSLKRGVKETQYF
TRBV19	TRBJ1-1	CASSIGDIGYEAFF
TRBV5-1	TRBJ1-5	CASSLDGQTTNQPQHF
TRBV20-1	TRBJ2-1	CSARDPVAGGSSRGDEQFF
TRBV6-4	TRBJ2-3	CASSDWAGSIDTQYF
TRBV12-3/TRBV12-4	TRBJ1-2	CASSLMKGYGYTF
TRBV19	TRBJ1-1	CASSIDPRENTEAFF
TRBV5-1	TRBJ2-7	CASSPGQREQYF
TRBV3-1	TRBJ1-6	CASTPRAGPNSPLHF
TRBV7-2	TRBJ2-3	CASSLGGASDTQYF
TRBV27	TRBJ1-1	CASSPNDRVMNTEAFF
TRBV28	TRBJ2-1	CATRDLQRSSYNEQFF
TRBV19	TRBJ2-2	CASSFGLAGGELFF
TRBV6-1	TRBJ2-7	CASRAGDYYEQYF
TRBV12-3/TRBV12-4	TRBJ2-7	CASTGQGIEQYF
TRBV5-1	TRBJ2-1	CASSLDSHNEQFF